This is a list of T cell receptor beta chains from one sample in a study of control samples from healthy donors and cancer patients. The assay was immunoSEQ multiplex PCR, and TCRdb's table has in-frame clones only and misses some. The table records 150,000 or so clones, about 90% of them present only once. Sequenced sample: blood. The receptors shown here come from a young man in good health. CDR3s include the opening cysteine and the closing phenylalanine or tryptophan. Fields, in order: D gene, V gene, J gene, CDR3 length, clone size, CDR3 DNA, CDR3 protein. The D gene is left open where the match is weak. Clone size is shown for a subset of rows, as once, few, many or a class of expanded clone.

D: -
V: TRBV7-2
J: TRBJ2-1
length: 15
size: -
DNA: TGTGCCAGCAGCCCCCAGTTTCTCTCCTACAATGAGCAGTTCTTC
CDR3: CASSPQFLSYNEQFF

D: -
V: TRBV6-1
J: TRBJ2-7
length: 18
size: -
DNA: TGTGCCAGCAGTGCTGGGCGACACTCCCTTACGCAAACCTACGAGCAGTACTTC
CDR3: CASSAGRHSLTQTYEQYF

D: TRBD2
V: TRBV5-4
J: TRBJ2-3
length: 17
size: once
DNA: TGTGCCAGCAGTCCCAATCGGGGGGTGCAGGGCCCAGATACGCAGTATTTT
CDR3: CASSPNRGVQGPDTQYF

D: TRBD1
V: TRBV5-8
J: TRBJ1-1
length: 15
size: -
DNA: TGTGCCAGCAGCTTGGGGGACAGGGGTGACACTGAAGCTTTCTTT
CDR3: CASSLGDRGDTEAFF

D: TRBD1
V: TRBV27
J: TRBJ1-5
length: 16
size: -
DNA: TGTGCCAGCAAGGGACAGGGGGCTATGGGCAATCAGCCCCAGCATTTT
CDR3: CASKGQGAMGNQPQHF

D: -
V: TRBV12-3/TRBV12-4
J: TRBJ2-1
length: 12
size: -
DNA: TGTGCCAGCAGTTTCCTCGGCAATGAGCAGTTCTTC
CDR3: CASSFLGNEQFF

D: -
V: TRBV25-1
J: TRBJ2-7
length: 12
size: -
DNA: TGTGCCAGCACCGACCAAACCTACGAGCAGTACTTC
CDR3: CASTDQTYEQYF

D: TRBD1
V: TRBV19
J: TRBJ1-1
length: 15
size: -
DNA: TGTGCCAGTAGTACCACAGGGGTTTCGGGCACTGAAGCTTTCTTT
CDR3: CASSTTGVSGTEAFF

D: -
V: TRBV6-5
J: TRBJ1-2
length: 12
size: once
DNA: TGTGCCAGCACCTCAGGAGTCTATGGCTACACCTTC
CDR3: CASTSGVYGYTF

D: TRBD1
V: TRBV25-1
J: TRBJ2-3
length: 15
size: -
DNA: TGTGCCAGCAGTGATCCCGGGACAGGCAGAGATACGCAGTATTTT
CDR3: CASSDPGTGRDTQYF

D: -
V: TRBV7-8
J: TRBJ1-4
length: 14
size: -
DNA: TGTGCCAGCAGCTTGACAGGCGTTGGTGAAAAACTGTTTTTT
CDR3: CASSLTGVGEKLFF

D: TRBD1
V: TRBV6-5
J: TRBJ1-5
length: 15
size: -
DNA: TGTGCCAGCAGTTACTCGACAGGGGGCAATCAGCCCCAGCATTTT
CDR3: CASSYSTGGNQPQHF

D: -
V: TRBV6-5
J: TRBJ1-2
length: 14
size: -
DNA: TGTGCCACCTCGATCTCGGACAGCGATTATGGCTACACCTTC
CDR3: CATSISDSDYGYTF

D: -
V: TRBV12-3/TRBV12-4
J: TRBJ1-1
length: 8
size: -
DNA: TGTGCCAGGGGTGAAGCTTTCTTT
CDR3: CARGEAFF

D: TRBD2
V: TRBV27
J: TRBJ2-5
length: 16
size: -
DNA: TGTGCCAGCAGGCCCCCCGGACTAGCGTCGCAAGAGACCCAGTACTTC
CDR3: CASRPPGLASQETQYF

D: TRBD1
V: TRBV24-1
J: TRBJ1-2
length: 16
size: -
DNA: TGTGCCACCAGTGATTTTAAGGGACAGGGGCCTTATGGCTACACCTTC
CDR3: CATSDFKGQGPYGYTF

D: -
V: TRBV15
J: TRBJ2-1
length: 12
size: -
DNA: TGTGCCACCAGCAGAGATGGGGGTGAGCAGTTCTTC
CDR3: CATSRDGGEQFF

D: TRBD1
V: TRBV10-3
J: TRBJ2-1
length: 15
size: -
DNA: TGTGCCATCAGTCACCCGTGGGACAGCAACAATGAGCAGTTCTTC
CDR3: CAISHPWDSNNEQFF

D: -
V: TRBV4-1
J: TRBJ2-7
length: 15
size: -
DNA: TGCGCCAGCAGCCAAGAACATAGGAACGGCTACGAGCAGTACTTC
CDR3: CASSQEHRNGYEQYF

D: TRBD2
V: TRBV25-1
J: TRBJ2-1
length: 16
size: -
DNA: TGTGCCAGCAGTGAATCCGGGAGGGCCTCGAACAATGAGCAGTTCTTC
CDR3: CASSESGRASNNEQFF

D: -
V: TRBV2
J: TRBJ1-1
length: 13
size: -
DNA: TGTGCCAGCAGTGCCCGTCCTTGGACTGAAGCTTTCTTT
CDR3: CASSARPWTEAFF

D: -
V: TRBV5-1
J: TRBJ2-7
length: 14
size: -
DNA: TGCGCCAGCAGCCGGAATAGGCCCTCCTACGAGCAGTACTTC
CDR3: CASSRNRPSYEQYF

D: -
V: TRBV5-1
J: TRBJ2-7
length: 13
size: -
DNA: TGCGCCAGCAACCCAGGGGGGAGGAACGAGCAGTACTTC
CDR3: CASNPGGRNEQYF

D: TRBD1
V: TRBV6-5
J: TRBJ1-2
length: 14
size: -
DNA: TGTGCCAGCAGGGTTGATACAGGGGGCAAGGGCTACACCTTC
CDR3: CASRVDTGGKGYTF

D: TRBD1
V: TRBV2
J: TRBJ2-2
length: 16
size: -
DNA: TGTGCCAGCAGCCTCGGACAGGCTCTAAACACCGGGGAGCTGTTTTTT
CDR3: CASSLGQALNTGELFF

D: -
V: TRBV28
J: TRBJ1-1
length: 14
size: -
DNA: TGTGCCAGCAGAATAACAACCGGAGATACTGAAGCTTTCTTT
CDR3: CASRITTGDTEAFF

D: -
V: TRBV4-3
J: TRBJ1-6
length: 14
size: -
DNA: TGCGCCAGCAGCCAAGATCCCCCTCAGTCACCCCTCCACTTT
CDR3: CASSQDPPQSPLHF

D: -
V: TRBV27
J: TRBJ1-5
length: 16
size: once
DNA: TGTGCCAGCAGACGCAACCGGGACTCGGGCAATCAGCCCCAGCATTTT
CDR3: CASRRNRDSGNQPQHF

D: -
V: TRBV27
J: TRBJ1-2
length: 14
size: -
DNA: TGTGCCAGCAGTTTATCGGGGGGCGCCGGGGGCTACACCTTC
CDR3: CASSLSGGAGGYTF

D: TRBD2
V: TRBV7-2
J: TRBJ2-1
length: 15
size: -
DNA: TGTGCCAGCATCTGGGGGGTAGCGGGAGTCGGGGAGCAGTTCTTC
CDR3: CASIWGVAGVGEQFF

D: -
V: TRBV15
J: TRBJ1-2
length: 12
size: -
DNA: TGTGCCACCAGCAGAGATAACCATGGCTACACCTTC
CDR3: CATSRDNHGYTF

D: -
V: TRBV5-1
J: TRBJ1-6
length: 13
size: -
DNA: TGCGCCAGCAGCTTTTCCCGGGAGTCACCCCTCCACTTT
CDR3: CASSFSRESPLHF